Presented here are 8 T cell receptor beta chains from one specimen sequenced in a study of CD4 T cells in relation to SARS-CoV-2 and coronaviruses. Their antigens are not known. Before the COVID-19 pandemic, during about 2010-2018, CD4+ T cells were taken from unexposed donors. Isolation of CD4+ T cells took place after about 9 days in culture. Sequenced by immunoSEQ multiplex PCR; TCRdb stores in-frame clones only, minus some. The sample yields about 29,000 clones, around 76% seen once. The specimen sequenced was CD4+ T cells from PBMCs, cultured in vitro. The receptors were gathered from a human donor in good health.

In this sample, this clone turned up a few times. The chain employs TRBV28 and TRBJ1-5, with D tentatively TRBD1 (5 bases). This CDR3 spans 15 amino acids. CDR1 and CDR2 from the germline V gene are MDHEN and SYDVKM. V lost 8 bases and J 5 bases, leaving 19 bases between the germline ends. The CDR3 loop reads CASAPGRGSHQPQHF. The CDR3 DNA sequence: TGTGCCAGCGCCCCGGGAAGGGGTTCGCATCAGCCCCAGCATTTT.

V gene TRBV7-2 combines with J gene TRBJ2-5, with D tentatively TRBD1 (5 bases). The germline gives CDR1 SGHTA, CDR2 FQGNSA. The V end lost 1 base, the J end lost 3 bases, and 12 bases lay between the germline ends. The CDR3 covers 15 residues. In DNA, the CDR3 is TGTGCCAGCAGCTTAGTATGGCAGGGTGAAGAGACCCAGTACTTC. Translated, it gives CASSLVWQGEETQYF.

The chain couples TRBV7-9 to TRBJ2-5; unclear D gene. Germline CDR1 SEHNR, CDR2 FQNEAQ (reference sequence). V was shortened by 1 base and J by 7 bases, with 13 bases between the two germline ends. The CDR3 has 14 amino acids. CDR3 residues: CASSLGQARGTQYF. CDR3 bases: TGTGCCAGCAGCTTAGGCCAGGCAAGAGGGACCCAGTACTTC.

The chain uses TRBV7-2 and TRBJ2-3; D could derive from TRBD1 or TRBD2 (6 bases each). CDR1 is SGHTA, CDR2 FQGNSA, per germline. The CDR3 has 14 residues. The germline V and J ends were trimmed by 2 bases and 5 bases, with 11 bases remaining between them. The CDR3 reads CASSLLGGIDTQYF. CDR3 DNA: TGTGCCAGCAGCTTACTGGGGGGCATAGATACGCAGTATTTT.

This clone appeared a single time. The chain couples TRBV3-1 (or the pseudogene TRBV3-2) to TRBJ2-2; no clear D gene. This CDR3 is built from 12 residues. Germline assignment: CDR1 LGHDT and CDR2 YNNKEL (reference sequence). V was pared by 4 bases and J by 5 bases, with 5 bases between. The CDR3 DNA is TGTGCCAGCAGCCCTGGAACCGGGGAGCTGTTTTTT. This encodes CASSPGTGELFF.

The rearrangement links TRBV7-8 to TRBJ2-1; D remains ambiguous. Germline lookup yields CDR1 SGHVS and CDR2 FQNEAQ. Trimming shortened V by 5 bases and J by 1 base, and 15 bases separated the two germline ends. This CDR3 spans 16 amino acids. The CDR3 loop reads CASSRHTTPSYNEQFF. The CDR3, as DNA: TGTGCCAGCAGCCGCCACACTACCCCTTCCTACAATGAGCAGTTCTTC.

The count of this clone is one. This chain joins TRBV28 and TRBJ1-4, with D hard to call. The V end lost 5 bases, the J end lost 12 bases, and 10 bases lay between the germline ends. Germline V gene sequence: CDR1 MDHEN, CDR2 SYDVKM. This CDR3 contains 11 residues. CDR3 DNA sequence: TGTGCCAGCAGTACCCCTTTGGAACTGTTTTTT. Its protein is CASSTPLELFF.

This clone was counted a few times. The chain uses TRBV2 and TRBJ2-7, with D possibly TRBD2 on 7 matching bases. CDR3 size: 13 residues. V shed 11 bases and J shed 7 bases, with 21 bases lying between them. In germline, CDR1 is SNHLY, CDR2 FYNNEI. Here the CDR3 DNA reads TGTGCCTCCAGGGGAGGGGGGCCAAGGGAGCAGTACTTC. The encoded protein is CASRGGGPREQYF.